A single sample gave rise to the 13 T cell receptor beta chains below, sequenced in a study. TCRdb re-analysed the RT-PCR reads in MiXCR, keeping a single row per CDR3 protein. This sample carries 650,000 to 800,000 distinct CDR3 sequences, more than 13% of them seen once, and the ten largest clones take 3.6%. What was sequenced was memory CD4+ T cells from blood. These TCRs come from a female donor in good health, serving as a healthy control.

The rearrangement uses TRBV10-3 and TRBJ1-1; D not certain. Trimming cost V 6 bases and J 2 bases, with 10 bases left between them. In germline, CDR1 is ENHRY, CDR2 SYGVKD. The length of the CDR3 is 13 residues. The CDR3 nucleotides are TGTGCCATCAGCGCTAGAACAAACACTGAAGCTTTCTTT. Its protein product is CAISARTNTEAFF.

This clonotype showed up many times. The chain recombines TRBV6-5 with TRBJ2-6; D could derive from TRBD1 or TRBD2 (6 bases each). V lost 2 bases to trimming and J lost 0 bases, with 20 bases between them. Looked up from germline, CDR1 is MNHEY and CDR2 is SVGAGI. This CDR3 spans 20 amino acids. The DNA for the CDR3 is TGTGCCAGCAGTTACGACCCCGTGTTAGGGGGGAGCTCTGGGGCCAACGTCCTGACTTTC. Protein product: CASSYDPVLGGSSGANVLTF.

The CDR3 spells CASSLQTGIGNTIYF. DNA for the CDR3: TGTGCCAGCAGCTTACAGACAGGGATCGGAAACACCATATATTTT. The rearrangement links TRBV7-8 to TRBJ1-3; 7 bases align to TRBD1. The trim removed 2 bases at V and 4 bases at J, leaving 5 bases unmatched. The V gene's germline CDR1 is SGHVS and CDR2 FQNEAQ. The CDR3 covers 15 residues.

V usage is TRBV11-3 and J usage is TRBJ2-5; TRBD2 aligns across 12 bases. V gave up 5 bases and J gave up 7 bases; unmatched junction bases: 17. Germline loops: CDR1 SGHNT, CDR2 YENEEA. This CDR3 is built from 18 residues. The CDR3 reads CASSARADRLAGVGTQYF. For the CDR3, the DNA is TGTGCCAGCAGCGCACGAGCCGACCGACTAGCGGGAGTCGGGACCCAGTACTTC.

This clonotype was detected a few times. The V call is TRBV7-2, the J call TRBJ1-1; D unclear. Germline V gene lookup returns CDR1 SGHTA and CDR2 FQGNSA. V was cut by 4 bases and J by 4 bases, with 10 bases left in between. CDR3 length: 13 amino acids. The chain's CDR3 is CASSSERGTEAFF. CDR3 DNA sequence: TGTGCCAGCAGCTCGGAGCGGGGCACTGAAGCTTTCTTT.

Only a few counts were recorded for this clonotype. V is TRBV5-1 and J is TRBJ1-5; tentative D call: TRBD1 (5 bases). The length of the CDR3 is 12 residues. Trimming took 1 base from V and 9 from J, leaving 8 bases between them. Germline loops: CDR1 SGHRS, CDR2 YFSETQ. The CDR3 region is CASSLLGGPQHF. The CDR3 nucleotides read TGCGCCAGCAGCTTGCTCGGGGGGCCCCAGCATTTT.

This clonotype was found many times. The genes are TRBV29-1 and TRBJ2-1; TRBD2 agrees at 10 bases. This CDR3 has 12 amino acids. Germline V gives CDR1 SQVTM, CDR2 ANQGSEA. V lost 2 bases to trimming and J lost 10 bases; unmatched junction nucleotides: 2. The CDR3 nucleotides are TGCAGCGTTGAACTAGCGGGAGCCGAGCAGTTCTTC. As protein: CSVELAGAEQFF.

The table lists this clonotype with many counts. This chain joins TRBV5-1 and TRBJ2-1; no clear D. The CDR3 is 14 amino acids. Trimming took 0 bases from V and 4 from J, leaving 8 bases between them. Per the germline V gene, CDR1 is SGHRS and CDR2 is YFSETQ. CDR3 loop: CASSLGPDYNEQFF. The CDR3 nucleotides read TGCGCCAGCAGCTTGGGTCCGGATTACAATGAGCAGTTCTTC.

This clonotype appeared many times. The chain links TRBV6-5 to TRBJ2-2; D might be TRBD1 (5 bases). V was clipped by 0 bases and J by 6 bases, with 11 bases between them. The CDR3 extends over 15 amino acids. Looked up from germline, CDR1 is MNHEY and CDR2 is SVGAGI. The CDR3 sequence: CASSYSDSYSGELFF. The DNA for the CDR3 is TGTGCCAGCAGTTACTCAGACAGTTACTCCGGGGAGCTGTTTTTT.

This chain uses TRBV6-2 or TRBV6-3 with TRBJ2-5, with D perhaps matching TRBD1 (6 bases). Between the trimmed V and J ends, which lost 6 bases and 5 bases, there was a span of 16 bases. CDR3 size: 14 residues. Germline V lookup: CDR1 MNHEY, CDR2 SVGEGT. Here the CDR3 DNA reads TGTGCCAGCAGCCTTCCCCACAGGGAGGAGACCCAGTACTTC. Translation: CASSLPHREETQYF.

The V call is TRBV3-1, the J call TRBJ2-7, with 12 bases identical to TRBD2. The CDR3 contains 17 residues. J was trimmed by 1 base and V by 5 bases; bases with no gene match: 9. The germline CDR1 and CDR2 sequences are LGHDT and YNNKEL (reference sequence). The CDR3 coding sequence is TGTGCCAGCAGCAGAAAACTAGCGGGAGGAGTATCCTACGAGCAGTACTTC. Residues: CASSRKLAGGVSYEQYF.

The chain uses TRBV7-9 and TRBJ1-5; 9 bases line up with TRBD1. CDR1 and CDR2 (germline): SEHNR, FQNEAQ (reference sequence). V gave up 3 bases and J gave up 4 bases; unmatched junction bases: 10. The CDR3 sequence is 17 residues long. CDR3 region: CASSFSPGQGQNQPQHF. The CDR3 nucleotides read TGTGCCAGCAGCTTTTCTCCGGGACAGGGACAAAATCAGCCCCAGCATTTT.

The rearrangement joins TRBV9 to TRBJ2-2; TRBD2 is a possible D gene (7 bases). Trimming shortened V by 0 bases and J by 7 bases, and 16 bases separated the two germline ends. Germline V gene sequence: CDR1 SGDLS, CDR2 YYNGEE. The CDR3 loop spans 16 amino acids. The CDR3 here is CASSVATGGAGGELFF. The DNA for the CDR3 is TGTGCCAGCAGCGTAGCTACGGGGGGCGCAGGCGGGGAGCTGTTTTTT.